A single sample is the source of the 15 T cell receptor beta chains below, sequenced in a study of CD8 T cells in Susac syndrome. Reverse transcription of roughly 0.5 to 1 ug RNA was performed with random hexamers. Via MiXCR, TCRdb re-called the immunoSEQ multiplex PCR reads, giving one row per CDR3 protein. This sample has around 110,000 distinct CDR3 sequences, with just under 95% found just once. Sequenced input: CD8+ T cells from PBMCs. The source is a human donor with Susac syndrome.

The chain couples TRBV3-1 to TRBJ2-5; 9 bases line up with TRBD1. J lost 5 bases, V lost 2 bases, and 9 bases had no gene match. The V gene's germline CDR1 is LGHDT and CDR2 YNNKEL (reference sequence). The length of the CDR3 is 16 residues. In nucleotides, the CDR3 is TGTGCCAGCAGCCAATCCCGGGACAGGGTTTTGGAGACCCAGTACTTC. Translation gives CASSQSRDRVLETQYF.

CDR3 region: CASSQGSGVYEQYF. CDR3 DNA: TGCGCCAGCAGCCAAGGGTCAGGGGTCTACGAGCAGTACTTC. The chain joins TRBV4-3 to TRBJ2-7; D perhaps matches TRBD1 (6 bases). Trimming cost V 1 base and J 3 bases, with 10 bases left between them. CDR1 is LGHNA, CDR2 YSLEER, per germline. This CDR3 has 14 residues.

The chain carries TRBV12-5 and TRBJ2-1; 7 nucleotides line up with TRBD1. The length of the CDR3 is 18 residues. Losses at the gene ends were 5 bases for V and 8 bases for J; bases not matched to a gene: 21. The germline gives CDR1 LGHNT, CDR2 FRNRAP. CDR3 sequence reads: CASGPRGTGQSFFDEQFF. The CDR3 DNA reads as TGTGCTAGTGGTCCGAGGGGTACGGGACAGTCCTTCTTCGATGAGCAGTTCTTC.

V usage is TRBV5-4 and J usage is TRBJ2-1; D may be TRBD1 or TRBD2 (6 bases each). The CDR3 totals 12 residues. Germline V lookup: CDR1 SGHNT, CDR2 YYREEE (reference sequence). V lost 0 bases, J lost 12 bases, and 10 bases lay in between. The CDR3 bases are TGTGCCAGCAGCTTGGGGGGGGCCGCGCAGTTCTTC. Its translation is CASSLGGAAQFF.

The chain couples TRBV20-1 to TRBJ1-5; D unresolved. V lost 4 bases to trimming and J lost 5 bases, with 12 bases between them. Germline assignment: CDR1 DFQATT and CDR2 SNEGSKA (reference sequence). This CDR3 is built from 13 residues. The CDR3 sequence is CSATAEGYQPQHF. The CDR3 nucleotides read TGCAGTGCTACTGCTGAAGGATATCAGCCCCAGCATTTT.

V gene TRBV3-1 combines with J gene TRBJ2-1; D may be TRBD2 (5 bases). The germline V gene encodes CDR1 LGHDT and CDR2 YNNKEL (reference sequence). The CDR3 runs 12 residues. Trimming removed 3 bases at V and 6 bases at J, with 6 bases between. This CDR3 reads CASSQGSNEQFF. In DNA form, the CDR3 reads TGTGCCAGCAGCCAGGGGAGCAATGAGCAGTTCTTC.

This clonotype was seen once. The genes are TRBV6-6 and TRBJ2-7; no clear D. The germline CDR1 and CDR2 sequences are MNHNY and SVGAGI (reference sequence). V dropped 0 bases and J dropped 1 base, with 13 bases sitting between them. The CDR3 covers 16 residues. CDR3 in amino acids: CASSYSSGLSSYEQYF. The CDR3 DNA sequence: TGTGCCAGCAGTTACTCGTCCGGCTTATCATCCTACGAGCAGTACTTC.

Remarks on this clonotype: A read error may account for a junction end that differs from germline. CDR3 in amino acids: CASSYSGDEQFF. CDR3 bases: TGTGCCAGCAGCTACTCAGGAGATGAGCAGTTCTTC. The genes are TRBV6-5 and TRBJ2-1; no clear D. Germline loops: CDR1 MNHEY, CDR2 SVGAGI. This CDR3 region has 12 residues.

The V gene is TRBV6-6, the J gene TRBJ1-1, with 7 bases identical to TRBD1. Per germline, CDR1 MNHNY and CDR2 SVGAGI (reference sequence). CDR3 size: 15 residues. Losses at the gene ends were 6 bases for V and 4 bases for J; bases not matched to a gene: 11. In DNA, the CDR3 is TGTGCCAGCAGCCTACCGCAGGGGGTGAGCACTGAAGCTTTCTTT. This gives the protein CASSLPQGVSTEAFF.

The V and J genes are TRBV29-1 and TRBJ1-1; 12 bases agree with TRBD1. The germline gives CDR1 SQVTM, CDR2 ANQGSEA. The CDR3 is 16 amino acids. The junction had 6 bases not matched to a gene; V was cut back by 3 bases and J by 1 base. CDR3 amino acids: CSVDRDRGLSNTEAFF. The CDR3 bases are TGCAGCGTTGACCGGGACAGGGGGCTTTCGAACACTGAAGCTTTCTTT.

This sequence joins TRBV29-1 and TRBJ2-1; the D is unclear. The CDR3 runs to 13 residues. The V gene's germline CDR1 is SQVTM and CDR2 ANQGSEA. Trimming stripped 0 bases from V and 8 bases from J, with 11 bases between. CDR3 sequence: CSVEDPPPDEQFF. CDR3 in DNA: TGCAGCGTTGAAGATCCCCCCCCTGATGAGCAGTTCTTC.

The chain employs TRBV29-1 and TRBJ1-5; D unclear. Germline V CDR1 and CDR2: SQVTM, ANQGSEA. CDR3 length: 15 residues. Trimming took off 4 bases at V and 0 bases at J, with 13 bases between the two ends. The DNA of the CDR3 is TGCAGCGTTGTAAGGTTTGCAGTTAGCAATCAGCCCCAGCATTTT. Translated: CSVVRFAVSNQPQHF.

The rearrangement uses TRBV15 and TRBJ1-4; D may be TRBD1 (6 bases). The CDR3 consists of 14 residues. V was pared by 3 bases and J by 7 bases, with 12 bases between. The V gene's germline CDR1 is LNHNV and CDR2 YYDKDF (reference sequence). The CDR3 is CATSREGVGEKLFF. CDR3 nucleotides: TGTGCCACCAGCAGGGAGGGGGTCGGTGAAAAACTGTTTTTT.

CDR3 protein: CAISESGTGIGYTF. The DNA for the CDR3 is TGTGCCATCAGTGAGTCCGGGACAGGGATTGGCTACACCTTC. V gene TRBV10-3 combines with J gene TRBJ1-2; 9 positions agree with TRBD1. This CDR3 spans 14 amino acids. Germline values: CDR1 ENHRY, CDR2 SYGVKD. V was pared by 0 bases and J by 7 bases, with 3 bases of the junction left unmatched.

This clonotype was seen more than once but under ten times. The chain joins TRBV5-4 to TRBJ1-5, with TRBD1 as a possible D gene (5 bases). V dropped 4 bases and J dropped 5 bases, with 16 bases sitting between them. Germline V gene lookup returns CDR1 SGHNT and CDR2 YYREEE (reference sequence). CDR3 length: 15 residues. CDR3 protein: CASSHMGERDQPQHF. CDR3 bases: TGTGCCAGCAGCCATATGGGGGAAAGGGATCAGCCCCAGCATTTT.